This T cell receptor (beta chain) is drawn from a study of CD8 T cells in ankylosing spondylitis (dated by TCRdb to 2017 to 2019). For the wider study: T cell receptor beta repertoires were profiled in healthy donors and ankylosing spondylitis patients so that disease-linked TCR variants could be found. The full study cohort comprised 25 ankylosing spondylitis patients and over a hundred healthy donors. Peripheral blood was sampled, and synovial fluid was also collected from ankylosing spondylitis patients.

This clonotype was recorded many times. No cognate antigen has been identified for it. There are no base qualities to consult, and no much larger clone falls within one base. Sequencing relied on an Illumina HiSeq 2500. Quantitative 5'-RACE with molecular barcodes was used to prepare TCR beta libraries. As for the original processing: Disease-linked TCR variants were identified with a new computational method built on a probabilistic model of VDJ rearrangement. Using fastp trimming at Q25 and MiXCR clonotype assembly, TCRdb reanalyzed the public sequencing data and kept in-frame beta chains. Merged by CDR3 protein, the rows form single entries marked with the most common genes and DNA. The V and J calls come from TCRdb's annotation, not from the publication. This sample holds under 400,000 distinct CDR3 sequences; roughly 11% were observed only once. About a tenth of the sample goes to the ten largest clones.

Results and caveats for the whole study, not just this receptor: A TCR beta motif made up of eight highly homologous amino acid variants appeared to be characteristic of blood from ankylosing spondylitis patients. Some motif variants were previously reported in synovial fluid and blood of reactive arthritis patients, suggesting common disease-initiation mechanisms. In peripheral blood, the disease-linked clones were found at relatively low frequencies and had a CD8+ phenotype. The disease-linked clones were reported to be significantly enriched in matched synovial fluid samples from ankylosing spondylitis patients.

Including the terminal cysteine and phenylalanine, the CDR3 comprises 14 residues. The only DNA kept is the CDR3, 42 bases in frame from the first base. V drops 5 bases and J drops 0 bases, leaving 10 bases in between. The sequencing input was blood, either unsorted or a sorted T cell fraction (not recorded which). The rearrangement combines TRBV12-3 or TRBV12-4 with TRBJ1-1; no D gene can be assigned with confidence. The clonotype was recovered from a female donor with ankylosing spondylitis or in good health (not recorded which). The nucleotide sequence is given as TGTGCCAGCAGTCGACGGGTTATGAACACTGAAGCTTTCTTT. The translation is CASSRRVMNTEAFF.